A single T cell receptor beta chain is shown here with its context. Trimming removed 5 bases from V and 8 bases from J, with 19 bases in between. This CDR3 spans 15 amino acids. Germline loops: CDR1 SGHAT, CDR2 FQNNGV. Clones were read by immunoSEQ multiplex PCR, and TCRdb kept only the in-frame ones, dropping some. The sample holds 40,000 or so clones, about 91% seen once. The data were obtained in a study of T cell changes during pregnancy in multiple sclerosis. This specimen consisted of CD8+ T cells from peripheral blood mononuclear cells, obtained after pregnancy. J is TRBJ2-1 and V is TRBV11-2; no definite D call. This TCR was sampled from a female donor with multiple sclerosis, enrolled in a pregnancy study. CDR3 sequence: CASSPNRVPNHEQFF. The DNA for the CDR3 is TGTGCCAGCAGCCCTAACCGGGTCCCAAATCATGAGCAGTTCTTC.